The 25 T cell receptor beta chains below come from one sample, sequenced in a study of control samples from healthy donors and cancer patients. TCRdb's copy holds only in-frame clones and misses some; the assay was immunoSEQ multiplex PCR. The data contain over 85,000 clones, over 75% of them singletons. Sequences were obtained from PBMCs. The receptors originated from a woman aged 60-70 years with lung cancer.

V is TRBV12-5 and J is TRBJ1-4; 7 nucleotides agree with TRBD1. CDR1 is LGHNT, CDR2 FRNRAP, per germline. Trimming cost V 4 bases and J 0 bases; bases outside gene matches: 2. This CDR3 is built from 15 residues. CDR3 nucleotide sequence: TGTGCTAGTGGTTGGACAGGTGCAACTAATGAAAAACTGTTTTTT. Translated: CASGWTGATNEKLFF. The full variable domain, with the rest looked up from reference TRBV12-5 and TRBJ1-4, is DARVTQTPRHKVTEMGQEVTMRCQPILGHNTVFWYRQTMMQGLELLAYFRNRAPLDDSGMPKDRFSAEMPDATLATLKIQPSEPRDSAVYFCASGWTGATNEKLFFGSGTQLSVL.

The chain is built from TRBV27 and TRBJ1-1, with D possibly being TRBD1 (6 bases). The CDR3 has 15 amino acids. Germline V gene lookup returns CDR1 MNHEY and CDR2 SMNVEV (reference sequence). Trimming removed 4 bases from V and 5 bases from J, with 17 bases in between. The CDR3 nucleotides are TGTGCCAGCAGTTCGGGGGGCGCGGGAAATACTGAAGCTTTCTTT. Its protein is CASSSGGAGNTEAFF.

This sequence joins TRBV25-1 and TRBJ2-3; D unclear. CDR1 and CDR2 (germline): MGHDK, SYGVNS. This CDR3 spans 12 amino acids. V lost 2 bases and J 4 bases, leaving 4 bases between the germline ends. The chain's CDR3 is CASSEQADTQYF. In nucleotides, the CDR3 is TGTGCCAGCAGTGAACAGGCAGATACGCAGTATTTT.

A few counts support this clone. The rearrangement joins TRBV5-8 to TRBJ1-2; 7 nucleotides match TRBD1. Trimming removed 4 bases from V and 5 bases from J; junction bases left unmatched: 11. Germline V gives CDR1 SGHTS, CDR2 YDEGEE. The CDR3 is 15 amino acids. CDR3 DNA: TGTGCCAGCAGCCCCGGGGACAGCCCGATTTATGGCTACACCTTC. This codes for CASSPGDSPIYGYTF.

The chain combines TRBV7-2 with TRBJ2-7; D may match TRBD1 or TRBD2 (7 bases each). This CDR3 has 14 amino acids. Per the germline V gene, CDR1 is SGHTA and CDR2 is FQGNSA. The V and J ends lost 2 bases and 5 bases respectively, with 13 bases between them. CDR3 in DNA: TGTGCCAGCAGCTTACAGGGGGGGATGGACGAGCAGTACTTC. It codes for CASSLQGGMDEQYF. Looking up the rest from reference TRBV7-2 and TRBJ2-7 gives the full variable domain: GAGVSQSPSNKVTEKGKDVELRCDPISGHTALYWYRQSLGQGLEFLIYFQGNSAPDKSGLPSDRFSAERTGGSVSTLTIQRTQQEDSAVYLCASSLQGGMDEQYFGPGTRLTVT.

The chain carries TRBV29-1 and TRBJ1-1; D not certain. The length of the CDR3 is 11 residues. V was cut by 6 bases and J by 5 bases, with 10 bases left in between. Germline loops: CDR1 SQVTM, CDR2 ANQGSEA. CDR3 region: CSVRDPTEAFF. As DNA, the CDR3 is TGCAGCGTCAGAGATCCGACTGAAGCTTTCTTT. Drawing the rest from reference TRBV29-1 and TRBJ1-1, the complete variable domain is SAVISQKPSRDICQRGTSLTIQCQVDSQVTMMFWYRQQPGQSLTLIATANQGSEATYESGFVIDKFPISRPNLTFSTLTVSNMSPEDSSIYLCSVRDPTEAFFGQGTRLTVV.

The chain combines TRBV7-8 with TRBJ1-3; a weak D match, TRBD1 (6 bases). This CDR3 has 16 amino acids. Trimming shortened V by 1 base and J by 0 bases, and 10 bases separated the two germline ends. The germline V gene has CDR1 SGHVS and CDR2 FQNEAQ. CDR3 nucleotide sequence: TGTGCCAGCAGCTTAGTGTCAGGGGTCTCTGGAAACACCATATATTTT. Translating gives CASSLVSGVSGNTIYF.

This clone has a handful of counts. This sample includes further DNA sequences coding for the same CDR3. The chain has TRBV7-9 and TRBJ1-1; no firm D call. V lost 5 bases, J lost 0 bases, and 7 bases lay in between. The CDR3 runs 13 residues. Germline assignment: CDR1 SEHNR and CDR2 FQNEAQ (reference sequence). The CDR3: CASSQQMNTEAFF. CDR3 DNA sequence: TGTGCCAGCAGCCAACAGATGAACACTGAAGCTTTCTTT.

The chain links TRBV12-3 or TRBV12-4 to TRBJ1-2; 9 bases line up with TRBD1. Germline trimming cut 5 bases from V and 8 bases from J; bases unmatched to any gene: 3. This CDR3 is built from 12 residues. In DNA, the CDR3 is TGTGCCAGCAGTGGGACAGGGAGCGGCTACACCTTC. Its protein product is CASSGTGSGYTF.

The chain recombines TRBV21-1 with TRBJ2-7; TRBD1 reflects the table's D call only, with no check against the DNA. TRBV21-1 is tagged as a pseudogene. The CDR3 length is 15 residues. The CDR3 bases are TGTGCCAGCAGCCGCCGGGACAGCAATACCTACGAGCAGTACTTC. This codes for CASSRRDSNTYEQYF.

This chain connects TRBV27 to TRBJ2-7; tentative D call: TRBD2 (6 bases). CDR3 size: 15 residues. The germline V gene encodes CDR1 MNHEY and CDR2 SMNVEV (reference sequence). The ends were cut back, 2 bases at V and 1 base at J, with 12 bases in the middle. The CDR3 loop is CASSLTPGLSYEQYF. The CDR3 DNA reads TGTGCCAGCAGTTTAACCCCGGGACTGTCCTACGAGCAGTACTTC.

The J gene is TRBJ2-3, the V gene TRBV18; 7 bases agree with TRBD2. The CDR3 totals 14 residues. Losses at the gene ends were 6 bases for V and 2 bases for J; bases not matched to a gene: 5. CDR1 KGHSH and CDR2 LQKENI come from the germline V gene. The CDR3 coding sequence is TGTGCCAGCTCCGAAGCGGGGTCCACAGATACGCAGTATTTT. This translates into CASSEAGSTDTQYF.

The V call is TRBV13, the J call TRBJ2-3; 11 bases are a match to TRBD2. Losses at the gene ends were 4 bases for V and 4 bases for J; bases not matched to a gene: 7. This CDR3 has 16 amino acids. The germline V gene has CDR1 PRHDT and CDR2 FYEKMQ (reference sequence). The CDR3 sequence: CASSSAGTSGPDTQYF. CDR3 nucleotide sequence: TGTGCCAGCAGCTCCGCCGGGACTAGCGGACCAGATACGCAGTATTTT.

The gene calls are TRBV6-6 and TRBJ1-3, with D unclear. The length of the CDR3 is 14 residues. V was pared by 6 bases and J by 3 bases, with 12 bases between. Per the germline V gene, CDR1 is MNHNY and CDR2 is SVGAGI (reference sequence). This chain's CDR3 is CASSPFLGGNTIYF. The CDR3, as DNA: TGTGCCAGCAGCCCCTTCCTAGGTGGAAACACCATATATTTT.

The CDR3 DNA reads TGTGCCAGCAGCTCGGTTCGGAGGGATCAGCCCCAGCATTTT. Protein product: CASSSVRRDQPQHF. The chain couples TRBV5-6 to TRBJ1-5; D is uncertain. The CDR3 totals 14 residues. With 3 bases removed from V and 5 bases from J, the gap between germline ends came to 12 bases. The germline gives CDR1 SGHDT, CDR2 YYEEEE.

The chain combines TRBV19 with TRBJ2-2; D remains unclear. V was pared by 5 bases and J by 7 bases, with 11 bases between. Germline V gene lookup returns CDR1 LNHDA and CDR2 SQIVND (reference sequence). This CDR3 comprises 13 residues. The CDR3 loop reads CASSSIQVGELFF. In DNA form, the CDR3 reads TGTGCCAGTAGTTCCATTCAAGTCGGGGAGCTGTTTTTT.

The chain has TRBV18 and TRBJ2-1; possible D gene TRBD2, 5 bases. Germline assignment: CDR1 KGHSH and CDR2 LQKENI. The V gene lost 1 base and the J gene lost 3 bases, with 16 bases spanning the gap. The CDR3 is 17 amino acids. Written as DNA, the CDR3 is TGTGCCAGCTCACCACTCGAACTATCGGACTTCTACAATGAGCAGTTCTTC. Translated: CASSPLELSDFYNEQFF. Based on the CDR3 plus reference TRBV18 and TRBJ2-1, the full variable domain is NAGVMQNPRHLVRRRGQEARLRCSPMKGHSHVYWYRQLPEEGLKFMVYLQKENIIDESGMPKERFSAEFPKEGPSILRIQQVVRGDSAAYFCASSPLELSDFYNEQFFGPGTRLTVL.

This chain joins TRBV5-1 and TRBJ1-4; no reliable D call. The germline gives CDR1 SGHRS, CDR2 YFSETQ. The CDR3 runs 16 residues. The V end lost 1 base, the J end lost 0 bases, and 10 bases lay between the germline ends. The CDR3 coding sequence is TGCGCCAGCAGCTTGAATCCGAGATCAACTAATGAAAAACTGTTTTTT. Protein product: CASSLNPRSTNEKLFF.

This clone occurred once. V gene TRBV24-1 combines with J gene TRBJ1-2; 7 nucleotides match TRBD1. The junction had 6 bases not matched to a gene; V was cut back by 1 base and J by 8 bases. Germline lookup yields CDR1 KGHDR and CDR2 SFDVKD. The CDR3 is 14 residues long. The CDR3 DNA sequence: TGTGCCACCAGTGATTTACAGGGGAACGGAGGCTACACCTTC. Its translation is CATSDLQGNGGYTF.

The chain is built from TRBV4-3 and TRBJ1-2; perhaps TRBD1 as D (6 bases). Deletions cut 0 bases from V and 4 bases from J, with 15 bases between. The CDR3 is made up of 16 amino acids. Germline CDR1 is LGHNA and CDR2 is YSLEER. In nucleotides, the CDR3 is TGCGCCAGCAGCCAAGATATCCGGGGGGCAGGCTATGGCTACACCTTC. Protein: CASSQDIRGAGYGYTF.

This clone was observed a handful of times. This chain links TRBV29-1 with TRBJ2-7, with D possibly matching TRBD1 (6 bases). This CDR3 is 13 amino acids long. The germline CDR1 and CDR2 sequences are SQVTM and ANQGSEA. Trimming took 2 bases from V and 4 from J, leaving 12 bases between them. The chain's CDR3 is CSVESRGGYEQYF. The CDR3 DNA sequence: TGCAGCGTTGAAAGTCGAGGGGGTTACGAGCAGTACTTC.

V and J are TRBV30 and TRBJ1-5; 7 bases match TRBD1. V lost 7 bases, J lost 2 bases, and 8 bases stayed unmatched. CDR3 size: 14 residues. Germline V gives CDR1 GTSNPN, CDR2 SVGIG (reference sequence). The CDR3 bases are TGTGCCTTGACAGGGAAGGTAGGCAATCAGCCCCAGCATTTT. It translates to CALTGKVGNQPQHF.

The CDR3 region has the DNA TGTGCCAGCTCACCACCGAACAGCTATGGCTACACCTTC. This translates into CASSPPNSYGYTF. V gene TRBV18 combines with J gene TRBJ1-2; D gene uncertain. The CDR3 sequence is 13 residues long. CDR1 is KGHSH, CDR2 LQKENI, per germline. Trimming shortened V by 0 bases and J by 4 bases, and 6 bases separated the two germline ends.

CDR3 DNA: TGTGCCAGCAGTTTGTCGACAGGGCCGAGCTCCTACGAGCAGTACTTC. Translation: CASSLSTGPSSYEQYF. V is TRBV6-5 and J is TRBJ2-7, with 7 bases lining up with TRBD1. After removal of 4 bases from V and 0 bases from J, the junction contained 9 bases not matched to a gene. The CDR3 runs to 16 residues. CDR1 and CDR2 (germline): MNHEY, SVGAGI.

In DNA form, the CDR3 reads TGCGCCAGCAGCTTTTGGGGGGGGCAAGCTTTCTTT. As protein: CASSFWGGQAFF. J is TRBJ1-1 and V is TRBV4-1; maybe TRBD1 (6 bases). The CDR3 is 12 amino acids. Looked up from germline, CDR1 is MGHRA and CDR2 is YSYEKL. Trimming cost V 5 bases and J 9 bases, with 13 bases left between them.